This T cell receptor beta chain derives from a study of blood T cells in healthy people across ages (dated by TCRdb to 2015 to 2017). Regarding the study in general: Template switching captured roughly one uniquely barcoded TCR beta cDNA molecule per two T cells in model experiments. Using deep sequencing normalized with unique cDNA molecular identifiers, the study measured how TCR beta repertoire diversity changes with age. The donors were split into four age groups: young (average around 15 years), middle-aged (39), aged (around 67) and long-lived (over 80). To avoid experimental bias, donors of different ages were distributed randomly across sequencing lanes. Two additional independent replicas of 1 million unique cDNA reads from the same blood draw were analyzed for two donors (one aged 18 to 29 and one aged 80 or older). Overall study results and their limits: Since profiling was done on bulk unsorted PBMCs, naive and antigen-experienced compartments could not be conclusively compared. Estimates of total diversity based on one million sequenced T cells were considered lower bounds and underestimates. The long-lived group showed more naive CD4+ T cells, fewer expanded clones and increased TCR diversity than the aged group, suggesting age selection. Observed TCR beta diversity correlated strongly with the percentage of naive T cells measured by flow cytometry. Donor CMV infection status was unknown, potentially confounding age-related changes in expanded clonotypes. As age increased, observed TCR beta diversity per million T cells dropped in a roughly linear way, and a significant reduction was already evident by age 40.

The protocol used for the library was 5' RACE. Reads for this sample came from an Illumina HiSeq 2500. The second PCR ran for about 6 to 11 cycles and used a J-beta primer mix along with a sample-barcoded 5' primer. A template-switch 5' adaptor carrying 12 random nucleotides introduced a unique molecular identifier onto each TCR beta cDNA molecule. Each sample yielded at least 2.5 million CDR3-containing paired-end reads. First-strand cDNA synthesis was performed from all RNA using the Mint cDNA synthesis kit, with priming by a TRBC-specific oligonucleotide. All cDNA was treated with uracil-DNA glycosylase and then went through a first 18-cycle PCR with the universal primers M1SS and BC2_uni_R. The authors processed their data as follows. For normalization, 1 million high-quality reads, each with a distinct molecular identifier, were randomly selected from each sample. Instead of being binned into consensus sequences, reads with shared molecular identifiers were discarded. MiTCR, run with a Q25 quality threshold and the strictest error-elimination algorithm, handled CDR3 identification, clonotype clustering and error correction. Lower-bound total TCR beta diversity was estimated with a nonparametric unseen species model using Euler transformation. Using fastp at Q25 and MiXCR, TCRdb reprocessed the public reads and kept productive beta chains. Every CDR3 protein is listed once, alongside the most common genes and DNA of its rows. The V and J calls shown here were made by TCRdb, not taken from the authors' results. The sample table lists about a million distinct CDR3 sequences, roughly 51% of them with a count of one. Of the sample, 20% to 25% falls within the top ten clones.

Donors were 30 to 45 systemically healthy Caucasian individuals from Russia aged about 6 to 100 years. Around 9.9 milliliters of peripheral blood were collected from each donor into EDTA-treated Vacutainer tubes. Ficoll-Paque density-gradient centrifugation was used to isolate PBMCs, with at least 6 million per sample. Trizol reagent was used to extract total RNA from the PBMCs, yielding at least 6 micrograms per sample. The percentages of naive CD45RAhigh/CD27high T cells were determined by flow cytometry on a PBMC aliquot from every donor. As for this clonotype: No antigen is known for it. No per-base quality is available; no much larger clone lies one base away.

Material: blood. The receptor was derived from a woman in her sixties or seventies in good health.

The nucleotide sequence is given as TGTGCCAGCAGCCTTCGAGCGGGTGAGCGTGCCACCGGGGAGCTGTTTTTT. Its protein reads: CASSLRAGERATGELFF. The V and J segments used are TRBV7-9 and TRBJ2-2; the D gene is possibly TRBD2, with 6 bases matching. There are 17 amino acids in the CDR3, from cysteine to phenylalanine inclusive. Of the read, only the CDR3 DNA is kept; its 51 bases are in frame from base 1. The germline V gene encodes CDR1 SEHNR and CDR2 FQNEAQ (reference sequence). V gives up 5 bases and J gives up 4 bases, and the segment between their germline ends measures 20 bases.